This T cell receptor beta chain was recovered during a study of OX40 agonist ivuxolimab in advanced cancers. CDR1 and CDR2 from the germline V gene are SGDLS and YYNGEE. V shed 4 bases and J 1 base; nucleotides not matched to a gene: 5. The CDR3 extends over 15 amino acids. A single count supports this clone. Its target is not known. General study points: Compared with CD4+, CD8+ T cells on average had more expanded clones.

Profiling relied on immunoSEQ multiplex PCR, and the TCRdb table lists in-frame clones only, not all of them. The sample lists about 79,000 clones; about 85% were seen once. The sequences come from CD4+ or CD8+ T cells sorted from blood, collected in a trial of the OX40 agonist ivuxolimab. The genes are TRBV9 and TRBJ2-3; 8 bases fit TRBD2. The sequence came from an adult with an advanced solid tumor such as melanoma, head and neck, liver or kidney cancer. This CDR3 is CASSNLAGRTDTQYF. The CDR3 DNA sequence: TGTGCCAGCAGCAACTTAGCGGGACGCACAGATACGCAGTATTTT.